This T cell receptor beta chain was sequenced during a study of cytotoxic CD8 clonotypes in ibrutinib-treated CLL. Findings of the study overall: Under therapy, public clonotypes either contracted or stayed stable, and they were uncommon.

Genomic DNA for TCR beta libraries, about 1.8 micrograms, came from cryopreserved PBMCs. With respect to this clone: The target antigen is unknown.

Germline V gene data show CDR1 as MNHEY and CDR2 as SMNVEV (reference sequence). Trimming took off 4 bases at V and 5 bases at J, with 13 bases between the two ends. CDR3 size: 14 residues. The protocol was immunoSEQ multiplex PCR, while the TCRdb copy is restricted to in-frame clones and leaves out a portion. The table includes around 140,000 clones, around 77% detected once. V usage is TRBV27 and J usage is TRBJ2-3; D is undetermined. Sequenced here: PBMCs, sampled after 12 months of ibrutinib treatment. The clonotype was recovered from a human donor with chronic lymphocytic leukemia. DNA for the CDR3: TGTGCCAGCAGTTCCTATGGGTCCCTAGATACGCAGTATTTT. Residues: CASSSYGSLDTQYF.